The clone carrying this TCR beta chain was detected only a few times. Germline loops: CDR1 MNHEY, CDR2 SMNVEV (reference sequence). This CDR3 is built from 14 residues. Between the trimmed V and J ends, which lost 5 bases and 6 bases, there was a span of 16 bases. Using immunoSEQ multiplex PCR, the repertoire was profiled, and TCRdb retains in-frame clones only, with some absent. The sample comprises tens of thousands of clones, around 94% of which are singletons, and 0.37% rests with the top ten. These data are taken from a study of T cell changes during pregnancy in multiple sclerosis. The material sequenced was CD4+ T cells from peripheral blood mononuclear cells, taken in the second trimester of pregnancy. The sequence came from a female donor in good health, enrolled as a control in a pregnancy study. V and J are TRBV27 and TRBJ1-2; tentatively, D is TRBD1 (5 bases). The CDR3 region is CASSPQGALHGYTF. DNA of the CDR3: TGTGCCAGCAGTCCCCAAGGGGCTCTACATGGCTACACCTTC.